Reported below is one T cell receptor beta chain. In the original processing: Amplification with reference gene primers provided the estimates of nucleated cell counts. Generated by immunoSEQ multiplex PCR, the TCRdb table keeps only in-frame clones and is missing some. The V and J calls and clone size are taken from that table; D and trimming were inferred from the DNA. The sample consists of about 250,000 clones, around 80% of them appearing once. These data belong to a study of blood T cell repertoires in COVID-19. As for the study in general: The study drew acute and convalescent COVID-19 samples from the United States, Italy and Spain. T cells, B-cell-depleted T cells, or PBMCs supplied cDNA or gDNA.

The CDR3 runs 14 residues. Per the germline V gene, CDR1 is SGHVS and CDR2 is FQNEAQ. The V gene lost 1 base and the J gene lost 7 bases, with 10 bases spanning the gap. Sample: peripheral blood. The sequence derives from a human donor in a cohort sampled during active COVID-19. J is TRBJ1-4 and V is TRBV7-8; D not resolved. The chain's CDR3 is CASSLVRFGEKLFF. The CDR3 DNA reads TGTGCCAGCAGCTTAGTCCGGTTCGGTGAAAAACTGTTTTTT.